This paragraph reports one TCR beta chain. The antigen is undetermined. The junction and the germline gene differ at one end; a read error may be behind it. The data were obtained in a study of immune evolution from preneoplasia to lung adenocarcinoma. General study points: Clonality was highest in normal lung, lower in later-stage lesions apparently. From normal lung to invasive adenocarcinoma, top clone frequencies appeared to decrease.

Germline V gene sequence: CDR1 KGHSH, CDR2 LQKENI. The CDR3 extends over 13 amino acids. Sequencing was performed with immunoSEQ multiplex PCR; in TCRdb, only in-frame clones are kept and a portion is missing. The table includes around 3,000 clones, 83% detected once. Patient tissue came from resections in Japan or China, 2014–2017. Two lung cancer pathologists independently confirmed each histologic diagnosis. This clonotype originated in a person aged 35-55 years with lung adenocarcinoma. The chain combines TRBV18 with TRBJ2-7; D gene unclear. Sequenced: FFPE adjacent normal lung tissue. The CDR3 reads CASSPPTTYEQYF. CDR3 nucleotides: TGTGCCAGCTCCCCACCCACCACTTACGAGCAGTACTTC.